The TCR beta chain described here comes from a study of blood T cell repertoires in COVID-19. Study details: Acute and convalescent COVID-19 specimens originated in the United States, Italy and Spain. T cells, B-cell-depleted T cells, or PBMCs supplied cDNA or gDNA.

Original data processing: Using reference gene primer amplification, nucleated cell counts were estimated. TCRdb's copy holds only in-frame clones and misses some; the assay was immunoSEQ multiplex PCR. V and J calls plus clone size are reproduced from that table; the DNA served to infer D and trimming. The sample lists some 31,000 clones, 85% occurring once. Sequenced input: peripheral blood. This clonotype originated in a human donor with acute or convalescent COVID-19. The donor label of this sample is uncertain.

CDR3 loop: CASQGQGVSNTEAFF. The CDR3 nucleotides are TGTGCCAGCCAGGGACAGGGGGTATCGAACACTGAAGCTTTCTTT. The chain links TRBV2 to TRBJ1-1; TRBD1 matches 11 bases. Germline values: CDR1 SNHLY, CDR2 FYNNEI. The trim removed 8 bases at V and 1 base at J, leaving 6 bases unmatched. This CDR3 is built from 15 residues. The variable domain in full, completed from reference TRBV2 and TRBJ1-1, reads EPEVTQTPSHQVTQMGQEVILRCVPISNHLYFYWYRQILGQKVEFLVSFYNNEISEKSEIFDDQFSVERPDGSNFTLKIRSTKLEDSAMYFCASQGQGVSNTEAFFGQGTRLTVV.